The clone carrying this TCR beta chain was detected a few times. What it binds is unknown. The data stem from a study of T cell repertoires in cytomegalovirus infection. Study-wide context: The authors used CMV epitopes that were HLA-C-restricted (recently identified) and HLA-B-restricted (well studied). Study outcomes and limitations: Accumulated public TCR beta family frequency recognized individuals carrying CMV together with the relevant HLA. Dominating the ex vivo response were TCR beta clonotypes that were CMV-specific and HLA-C-restricted.

One entry per CDR3 protein results from TCRdb running MiXCR on the reads. This table has about 150,000 distinct CDR3 sequences, approximately 30% appearing once. V dropped 3 bases and J dropped 0 bases, with 15 bases sitting between them. The CDR3 length is 17 residues. CDR1 and CDR2 (germline): SGHVS, FQNEAQ. Specimen: CD8+ T cells from cultured PBMCs, collected from culture after CMV antigen stimulation. The chain recombines TRBV7-8 with TRBJ2-1, with D hard to call. The receptor's source is a human donor in good health (CMV status not recorded). Some clones in this sample may be carry-over from other donors' samples. The DNA of the CDR3 is TGTGCCAGCAGCTTTCGGACGAGTCCGAGCTCCTACAATGAGCAGTTCTTC. As protein: CASSFRTSPSSYNEQFF. Full variable domain (missing parts from reference TRBV7-8 and TRBJ2-1): GAGVSQSPRYKVAKRGQDVALRCDPISGHVSLFWYQQALGQGPEFLTYFQNEAQLDKSGLPSDRFFAERPEGSVSTLKIQRTQQEDSAVYLCASSFRTSPSSYNEQFFGPGTRLTVL.